These 5 T cell receptor beta chains share one sample of origin, sequenced in a study of blood T cell repertoires in COVID-19. Assay: immunoSEQ multiplex PCR; the TCRdb copy retains only in-frame clones and omits some. The profile shows fewer than 200,000 clones, roughly 82% of them singletons. Sequencing was performed on peripheral blood. These receptors all stem from a woman in her 40s with COVID-19, enrolled during active disease.

The chain recombines TRBV28 with TRBJ1-1; a weak D match, TRBD1 (5 bases). The CDR3 loop spans 11 amino acids. CDR1 and CDR2 from the germline V gene are MDHEN and SYDVKM. Between the trimmed V and J ends, which lost 7 bases and 5 bases, there was a span of 8 bases. DNA for the CDR3: TGTGCCAGCAAAAGGGGAACTGAAGCTTTCTTT. Its translation is CASKRGTEAFF.

The J gene is TRBJ2-7, the V gene TRBV29-1; 12 bases map to TRBD2. CDR1 and CDR2 (germline): SQVTM, ANQGSEA. The junction had 11 bases not matched to a gene; V was cut back by 6 bases and J by 2 bases. This CDR3 spans 16 amino acids. Here the CDR3 DNA reads TGCAGCGTCGGCTTGCGACTAGCGGGAGTTACCTACGAGCAGTACTTC. Protein product: CSVGLRLAGVTYEQYF.

This sequence joins TRBV19 and TRBJ1-6; 7 bases are a match to TRBD1. V shed 8 bases, J shed 5 bases, and the junction held 3 bases outside the gene matches. Per germline, CDR1 LNHDA and CDR2 SQIVND (reference sequence). The CDR3 length is 13 residues. The CDR3 region has the DNA TGTGCCAGTCGAGGGGGCGATAATTCACCCCTCCACTTT. Amino acids: CASRGGDNSPLHF. The full variable domain, in which reference TRBV19 and TRBJ1-6 provide the parts outside the CDR3, is DGGITQSPKYLFRKEGQNVTLSCEQNLNHDAMYWYRQDPGQGLRLIYYSQIVNDFQKGDIAEGYSVSREKKESFPLTVTSAQKNPTAFYLCASRGGDNSPLHFGNGTRLTVT.

The chain is built from TRBV6-5 and TRBJ1-3, with 11 nucleotides matching TRBD1. This CDR3 is built from 14 residues. Germline assignment: CDR1 MNHEY and CDR2 SVGAGI. The V gene end was trimmed by 8 bases and the J gene end by 5 bases; junction bases not matched to a gene: 5. CDR3 DNA: TGTGCCAGCTACTGGACAGGGGGCAGAAACACCATATATTTT. Translated: CASYWTGGRNTIYF.

The J gene is TRBJ2-7, the V gene TRBV7-9; D unresolved. The V end lost 4 bases, the J end lost 4 bases, and 14 bases lay between the germline ends. Germline values: CDR1 SEHNR, CDR2 FQNEAQ (reference sequence). The CDR3 length is 14 residues. Written as DNA, the CDR3 is TGTGCCAGCAGCTCCTCTACTTCTCGGTACGAGCAGTACGTC. This encodes CASSSSTSRYEQYV.